The 18 T cell receptor beta chains given below trace back to one sample, sequenced in a study of blood T cell repertoires in COVID-19. Sequenced by immunoSEQ multiplex PCR; TCRdb stores in-frame clones only, minus some. Of around 250,000 clones detected, approximately 90% appear once; the ten largest clones hold 2.8%. The specimen was PBMCs or T cells enriched from blood (not recorded which). These receptors were obtained from a man aged 40-55 years who had been exposed to COVID-19.

This chain uses TRBV5-8 with TRBJ1-1, with a tentative D call TRBD1 (6 bases). Germline assignment: CDR1 SGHTS and CDR2 YDEGEE. The CDR3 covers 14 residues. V lost 4 bases, J lost 4 bases, and 14 bases lay in between. Here the CDR3 DNA reads TGTGCCAGCAGCGAACAGGGTCGAGCCACTGAAGCTTTCTTT. It encodes CASSEQGRATEAFF.

The chain employs TRBV12-5 and TRBJ1-2, with D unclear. V was shortened by 1 base and J by 2 bases, with 20 bases between the two germline ends. The CDR3 length is 18 residues. The germline V gene has CDR1 LGHNT and CDR2 FRNRAP. This CDR3 reads CASGLAYSGVWENYGYTF. The CDR3 nucleotides are TGTGCTAGTGGTTTGGCTTACTCGGGAGTTTGGGAAAACTATGGCTACACCTTC.

This clone was seen a handful of times. A junction boundary mismatches the germline segment, possibly from a read error. This chain uses TRBV29-1 with TRBJ1-1; 7 nucleotides match TRBD1. The CDR3 is 13 residues long. CDR1 and CDR2 from the germline V gene are SQVTM and ANQGSEA. The CDR3 loop is CSVRGRGNSEAFF. The DNA for the CDR3 is TGCAGCGTTCGTGGCAGGGGGAACTCTGAAGCTTTCTTT.

The chain links TRBV4-1 to TRBJ1-3; tentatively, D is TRBD1 (5 bases). CDR1 and CDR2 from the germline V gene are MGHRA and YSYEKL. V was clipped by 4 bases and J by 3 bases, with 16 bases between them. CDR3 length equals 16 residues. The CDR3 DNA reads as TGCGCCAGCAGCCCAGTACAGGACCTCGGTGGAAACACCATATATTTT. It is translated as CASSPVQDLGGNTIYF.

This clone was counted once. The rearrangement joins TRBV28 to TRBJ2-1, with a possible D match to TRBD1 (5 bases). The CDR3 is 14 amino acids. Trimming took 5 bases from V and 2 from J, leaving 10 bases between them. Germline values: CDR1 MDHEN, CDR2 SYDVKM. The CDR3 spells CASSPTVPYNEQFF. CDR3 bases: TGTGCCAGCAGTCCGACAGTTCCCTACAATGAGCAGTTCTTC.

The rearrangement links TRBV6-5 to TRBJ2-7, with D possibly matching TRBD2 (6 bases). The length of the CDR3 is 15 residues. V was trimmed by 2 bases and J by 7 bases, leaving 18 bases between them. Germline values: CDR1 MNHEY, CDR2 SVGAGI. The CDR3 reads CASSYGGTAVWEQYF. The CDR3, as DNA: TGTGCCAGCAGTTACGGCGGGACGGCGGTGTGGGAGCAGTACTTC.

The chain couples TRBV19 to TRBJ1-4, with 7 bases matching TRBD1. This CDR3 spans 17 amino acids. V trimming: 6 bases; J trimming: 8 bases; junction bases outside the gene matches: 18. CDR1 is LNHDA and CDR2 is SQIVND in the germline V gene (reference sequence). Here the CDR3 reads CASSDPTGTAIKEKLFF. CDR3 coding DNA: TGTGCCAGTAGCGACCCGACTGGGACAGCAATTAAAGAAAAACTGTTTTTT.

With regard to this clone: Additional DNA sequences in this sample encode the identical CDR3. This chain's CDR3 is CASSLAGGTEAFF. CDR3 DNA: TGTGCCAGCAGTTTAGCGGGGGGCACTGAAGCTTTCTTT. The genes are TRBV12-3 or TRBV12-4 and TRBJ1-1, with a possible D match to TRBD1 (5 bases). CDR3 length equals 13 residues. V lost 0 bases, J lost 4 bases, and 6 bases lay in between.

This rearrangement joins TRBV29-1 to TRBJ2-7; 8 bases match TRBD1. Trimming took 6 bases from V and 2 from J; bases not matched to a gene: 9. Looked up from germline, CDR1 is SQVTM and CDR2 is ANQGSEA. The CDR3 runs to 14 residues. For the CDR3, the DNA is TGCAGCGTAGACGTACAGGGGGTGACCTACGAGCAGTACTTC. Translated, it gives CSVDVQGVTYEQYF.

CDR3: CASSLNSVTNTGELFF. CDR3 sequence (DNA): TGTGCCAGCAGCTTAAATTCCGTTACGAACACCGGGGAGCTGTTTTTT. The rearrangement joins TRBV7-6 to TRBJ2-2; D is unresolved. The CDR3 contains 16 residues. The germline V gene has CDR1 SGHVS and CDR2 FNYEAQ. V was trimmed by 2 bases and J by 0 bases, leaving 10 bases between them.

V and J are TRBV5-1 and TRBJ1-3; 8 bases agree with TRBD1. V shed 3 bases and J 0 bases; nucleotides not matched to a gene: 2. The germline gives CDR1 SGHRS, CDR2 YFSETQ. The CDR3 contains 15 residues. The CDR3 nucleotides read TGCGCCAGCAGCTCTGACAGGGGCTCTGGAAACACCATATATTTT. It yields the protein CASSSDRGSGNTIYF.

The gene calls are TRBV5-6 and TRBJ2-1; the match to TRBD2 covers 7 bases. Germline loops: CDR1 SGHDT, CDR2 YYEEEE. This CDR3 is 16 amino acids long. V lost 1 base and J lost 4; bases outside the gene matches: 8. The CDR3 DNA reads as TGTGCCAGCAGCTTGCGGTCCGGGACTACTTACAATGAGCAGTTCTTC. Translated, it gives CASSLRSGTTYNEQFF.

A word on this clone: This sample includes further DNA sequences coding for the same CDR3. The chain combines TRBV4-1 with TRBJ1-1; TRBD1 matches 8 bases. CDR3 length: 13 residues. J was trimmed by 5 bases and V by 1 base; bases with no gene match: 0. CDR1 is MGHRA, CDR2 YSYEKL, per germline. CDR3 nucleotide sequence: TGCGCCAGCAGCCAAGGACAGGGGACTGAAGCTTTCTTT. It translates to CASSQGQGTEAFF.

The V call is TRBV11-3, the J call TRBJ2-1, with no clear D. V lost 4 bases to trimming and J lost 8 bases, with 15 bases between them. Germline lookup yields CDR1 SGHNT and CDR2 YENEEA. The CDR3 covers 14 residues. Here the CDR3 reads CASSSGFSLDEQFF. The DNA of the CDR3 is TGTGCCAGCAGCTCGGGTTTCAGCCTGGATGAGCAGTTCTTC.

The V gene is TRBV27, the J gene TRBJ2-7, with TRBD1 matching over 9 bases. V was pared by 6 bases and J by 2 bases, with 14 bases of the junction left unmatched. The CDR3 has 17 amino acids. CDR1 is MNHEY and CDR2 is SMNVEV in the germline V gene (reference sequence). This chain's CDR3 is CASSPGTGRLRAYEQYF. The CDR3 region has the DNA TGTGCCAGCAGCCCCGGGACAGGGAGGTTGAGGGCCTACGAGCAGTACTTC.

The chain employs TRBV18 and TRBJ1-2; 8 nucleotides agree with TRBD1. The germline V gene encodes CDR1 KGHSH and CDR2 LQKENI. The CDR3 sequence is 16 residues long. Trimming cost V 3 bases and J 4 bases; bases outside gene matches: 10. The CDR3: CASSPSPGQEGYGYTF. The DNA for the CDR3 is TGTGCCAGCTCACCCTCACCGGGACAGGAGGGCTATGGCTACACCTTC.

The chain links TRBV27 to TRBJ2-1, with TRBD1 matching over 8 bases. The length of the CDR3 is 14 residues. Germline V gene sequence: CDR1 MNHEY, CDR2 SMNVEV (reference sequence). J gave up 9 bases and V 3 bases, and 7 bases lay outside the gene matches. The CDR3, as DNA: TGTGCCAGCAGTTTCTACGACAGGGGTAGTGAGCAGTTCTTC. This translates into CASSFYDRGSEQFF.

V gene TRBV7-8 combines with J gene TRBJ1-2, with TRBD1 identical over 7 bases. V shed 1 base and J 5 bases; nucleotides not matched to a gene: 7. Looked up from germline, CDR1 is SGHVS and CDR2 is FQNEAQ. CDR3 length equals 15 residues. The CDR3 sequence: CASSLDGTAIYGYTF. CDR3 coding DNA: TGTGCCAGCAGCTTAGACGGGACAGCGATTTATGGCTACACCTTC.